The present TCR beta chain was sequenced within a study of beta chain features in type 1 diabetes. Study-level results: Type 1 diabetes patients had moderately but significantly shorter TCRB CDR3s in all four CD4+ subsets. Insertions at VDJ junctions were less frequent in type 1 diabetes patients. These patients also deleted more nucleotides at the same junctions.

Germline V lookup: CDR1 MDHEN, CDR2 SYDVKM. The CDR3 loop spans 14 amino acids. Trimming took 4 bases from V and 5 from J, leaving 14 bases between them. Expressed TCRB transcripts were sequenced because the isolated RNA had all been reverse transcribed beforehand. Method: immunoSEQ multiplex PCR; TCRdb's copy keeps in-frame clones and lacks some. The table has under 300,000 clones, about a tenth seen once. This clone was seen more than once but under ten times. No antigen is known for it. The V gene is TRBV28, the J gene TRBJ2-5; D perhaps matches TRBD2 (6 bases). This TCR was sampled from a man under 40 with type 1 diabetes. Input material: naive CD4+ T cells from blood. The CDR3 DNA reads as TGTGCCAGCAGTTATAGCGGCAGAGGGGAGACCCAGTACTTC. This gives the protein CASSYSGRGETQYF. Based on the CDR3 plus reference TRBV28 and TRBJ2-5, the full variable domain is DVKVTQSSRYLVKRTGEKVFLECVQDMDHENMFWYRQDPGLGLRLIYFSYDVKMKEKGDIPEGYSVSREKKERFSLILESASTNQTSMYLCASSYSGRGETQYFGPGTRLLVL.